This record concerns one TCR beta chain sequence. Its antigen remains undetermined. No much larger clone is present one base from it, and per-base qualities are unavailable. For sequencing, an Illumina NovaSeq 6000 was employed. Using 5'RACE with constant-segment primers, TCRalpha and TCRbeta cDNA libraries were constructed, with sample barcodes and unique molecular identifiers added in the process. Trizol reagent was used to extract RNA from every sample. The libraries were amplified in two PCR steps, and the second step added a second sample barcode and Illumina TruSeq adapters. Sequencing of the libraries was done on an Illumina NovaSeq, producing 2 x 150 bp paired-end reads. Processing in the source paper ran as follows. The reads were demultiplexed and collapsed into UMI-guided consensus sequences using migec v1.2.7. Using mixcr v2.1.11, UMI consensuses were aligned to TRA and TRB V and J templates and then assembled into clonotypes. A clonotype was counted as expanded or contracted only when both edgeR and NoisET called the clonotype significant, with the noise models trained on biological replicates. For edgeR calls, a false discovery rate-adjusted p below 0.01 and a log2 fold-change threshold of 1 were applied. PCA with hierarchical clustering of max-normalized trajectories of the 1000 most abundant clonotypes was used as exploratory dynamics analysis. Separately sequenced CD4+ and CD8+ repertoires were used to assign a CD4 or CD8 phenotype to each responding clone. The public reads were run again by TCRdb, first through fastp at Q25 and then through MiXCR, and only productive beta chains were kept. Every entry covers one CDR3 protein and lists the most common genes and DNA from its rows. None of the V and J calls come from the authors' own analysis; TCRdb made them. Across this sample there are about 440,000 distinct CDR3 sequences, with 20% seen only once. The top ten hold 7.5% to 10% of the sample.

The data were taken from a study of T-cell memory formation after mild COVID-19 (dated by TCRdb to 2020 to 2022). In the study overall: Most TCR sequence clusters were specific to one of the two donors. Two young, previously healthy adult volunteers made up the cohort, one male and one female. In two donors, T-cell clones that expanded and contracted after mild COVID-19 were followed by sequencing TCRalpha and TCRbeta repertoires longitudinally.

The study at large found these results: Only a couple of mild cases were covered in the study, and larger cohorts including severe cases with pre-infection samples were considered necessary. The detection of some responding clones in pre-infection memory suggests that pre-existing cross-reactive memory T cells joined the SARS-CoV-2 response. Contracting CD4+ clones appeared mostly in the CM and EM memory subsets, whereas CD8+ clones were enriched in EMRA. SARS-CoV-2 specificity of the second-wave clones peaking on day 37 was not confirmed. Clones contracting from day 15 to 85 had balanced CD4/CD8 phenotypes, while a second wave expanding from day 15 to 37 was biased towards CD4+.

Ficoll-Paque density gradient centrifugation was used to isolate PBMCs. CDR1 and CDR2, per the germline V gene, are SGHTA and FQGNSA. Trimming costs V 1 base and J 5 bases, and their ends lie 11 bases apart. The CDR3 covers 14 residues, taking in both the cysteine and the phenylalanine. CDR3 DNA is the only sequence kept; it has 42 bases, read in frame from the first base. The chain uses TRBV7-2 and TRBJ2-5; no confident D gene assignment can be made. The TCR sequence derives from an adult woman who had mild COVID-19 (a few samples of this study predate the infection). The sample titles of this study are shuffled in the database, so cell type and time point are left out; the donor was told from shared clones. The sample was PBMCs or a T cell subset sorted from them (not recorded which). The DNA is TGTGCCAGCAGCTTAGAACGGGTACCGGAGACCCAGTACTTC. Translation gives CASSLERVPETQYF. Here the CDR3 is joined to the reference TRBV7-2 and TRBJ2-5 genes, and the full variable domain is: GAGVSQSPSNKVTEKGKDVELRCDPISGHTALYWYRQSLGQGLEFLIYFQGNSAPDKSGLPSDRFSAERTGGSVSTLTIQRTQQEDSAVYLCASSLERVPETQYFGPGTRLLVL.